These 18 T cell receptor beta chains were all obtained from the same sample, sequenced in a study of T cells in Graves' hyperthyroidism and ophthalmopathy (dated by TCRdb to about 2019). The receptor library was made with multiplex PCR. The instrument was an Illumina HiSeq 2000. Amplification of TCR beta CDR3 regions was carried out from RNA transcripts. The TCR CDR3 was subjected to a first round of RT-PCR using the HTBI primer set and the Qiagen OneStep RT-PCR kit. TCRdb redid the processing of the public reads, applying fastp at Q25 and MiXCR, and retained in-frame beta chains. Under each unique CDR3 protein, matching rows form one entry showing the most common genes and DNA. Here the sample has hundreds of thousands of distinct CDR3 sequences; about 13% occur a single time. The ten most abundant clones make up 9.2% of the sample. The sample comprised blood. The source of these receptors is a woman under 30 with Graves' hyperthyroidism.

There are many counts of this clonotype. V and J are TRBV28 and TRBJ2-6; 9 nucleotides line up with TRBD2. The germline gives CDR1 MDHEN, CDR2 SYDVKM. This CDR3 is built from 18 residues. V trimming: 6 bases; J trimming: 0 bases; junction bases outside the gene matches: 9. CDR3 nucleotide sequence: TGTGCCAGCAGATCACCGGGACTAGCTCCCTCTGGGGCCAACGTCCTGACTTTC. This translates into CASRSPGLAPSGANVLTF.

This clonotype showed up many times. This CDR3 is CASSPTGWGTEAFF. The CDR3 nucleotides are TGTGCCAGCAGCCCGACAGGATGGGGCACTGAAGCTTTCTTT. The genes are TRBV27 and TRBJ1-1, with a weak D call TRBD1 (6 bases). Trimming pared 6 bases from V and 4 bases from J, leaving 15 bases between. The germline V gene encodes CDR1 MNHEY and CDR2 SMNVEV (reference sequence). This CDR3 is 14 amino acids long.

The chain recombines TRBV4-1 with TRBJ1-1, with a tentative D call TRBD1 (6 bases). CDR3 length: 15 residues. The V and J ends lost 3 bases and 7 bases respectively, with 18 bases between them. Germline values: CDR1 MGHRA, CDR2 YSYEKL. The CDR3 spells CASSHRGGGEVEAFF. CDR3 nucleotides: TGCGCCAGCAGCCACCGAGGGGGTGGAGAGGTTGAAGCTTTCTTT.

The rearrangement uses TRBV27 and TRBJ2-1; TRBD1 aligns across 12 bases. The germline V gene encodes CDR1 MNHEY and CDR2 SMNVEV (reference sequence). V shed 5 bases, J shed 12 bases, and the junction held 5 bases outside the gene matches. The CDR3 spans 13 residues. The CDR3 loop reads CASSPGTGGGQFF. CDR3 DNA sequence: TGTGCCAGCAGTCCCGGGACAGGGGGCGGGCAGTTCTTC.

This clonotype was seen many times. The CDR3 sequence: CASSPTSPIYNEQFF. The CDR3 DNA is TGTGCCAGCAGTCCCACTAGTCCGATATACAATGAGCAGTTCTTC. The chain couples TRBV28 to TRBJ2-1; D is perhaps TRBD2 (5 bases). Germline values: CDR1 MDHEN, CDR2 SYDVKM. Between the trimmed V and J ends, which lost 5 bases and 4 bases, there was a span of 15 bases. The CDR3 extends over 15 amino acids.

This clonotype was seen at least ten times. CDR3 amino acids: CASSAGVNYGYTF. CDR3 in DNA: TGTGCCAGCAGCGCAGGGGTCAACTATGGCTACACCTTC. This chain links TRBV7-3 with TRBJ1-2; D is perhaps TRBD1 (6 bases). The CDR3 runs to 13 residues. With 5 bases removed from V and 2 bases from J, the gap between germline ends came to 9 bases. Germline assignment: CDR1 SGHTA and CDR2 FQGTGA. The entire variable domain, with the rest obtained from reference TRBV7-3 and TRBJ1-2, is as follows: GAGVSQTPSNKVTEKGKYVELRCDPISGHTALYWYRQSLGQGPEFLIYFQGTGAADDSGLPNDRFFAVRPEGSVSTLKIQRTERGDSAVYLCASSAGVNYGYTFGSGTRLTVV.

The chain links TRBV27 to TRBJ2-2; 8 bases map to TRBD1. Germline lookup yields CDR1 MNHEY and CDR2 SMNVEV (reference sequence). There are 15 residues in the CDR3. V dropped 8 bases and J dropped 6; count of bases not matched to a gene: 11. This chain's CDR3 is CASGGTGEMAGELFF. CDR3 sequence (DNA): TGTGCCAGCGGGGGGACAGGAGAAATGGCCGGGGAGCTGTTTTTT.

This clonotype came up many times. The chain joins TRBV24-1 to TRBJ2-5, with D maybe TRBD2 (7 bases). This CDR3 has 13 residues. Germline V gives CDR1 KGHDR, CDR2 SFDVKD. The V end was cut by 7 bases, the J end by 2 bases, with 10 bases between. The DNA of the CDR3 is TGTGCCACCAGACAGGGAGGGCAAGAGACCCAGTACTTC. This sequence encodes CATRQGGQETQYF.

This rearrangement joins TRBV28 to TRBJ1-5; perhaps TRBD1 as D (5 bases). This CDR3 is 17 amino acids long. CDR1 and CDR2 (germline): MDHEN, SYDVKM. With 6 bases removed from V and 4 bases from J, the gap between germline ends came to 22 bases. DNA for the CDR3: TGTGCCAGCAGCCTCACCGCCAGGGACGCGGGGAATCAGCCCCAGCATTTT. The encoded protein is CASSLTARDAGNQPQHF. Full variable domain (rest looked up from reference TRBV28 and TRBJ1-5): DVKVTQSSRYLVKRTGEKVFLECVQDMDHENMFWYRQDPGLGLRLIYFSYDVKMKEKGDIPEGYSVSREKKERFSLILESASTNQTSMYLCASSLTARDAGNQPQHFGDGTRLSIL.

There are many counts of this clonotype. V and J are TRBV7-2 and TRBJ2-3, with 9 bases lining up with TRBD1. This CDR3 has 13 amino acids. CDR1 is SGHTA, CDR2 FQGNSA, per germline. The trim removed 5 bases at V and 6 bases at J, leaving 3 bases unmatched. This CDR3 is CASSRDRDDTQYF. The CDR3 DNA follows: TGTGCCAGCAGCCGGGACAGGGACGATACGCAGTATTTT. The whole variable domain, filled in from reference TRBV7-2 and TRBJ2-3, reads GAGVSQSPSNKVTEKGKDVELRCDPISGHTALYWYRQSLGQGLEFLIYFQGNSAPDKSGLPSDRFSAERTGGSVSTLTIQRTQQEDSAVYLCASSRDRDDTQYFGPGTRLTVL.

Ten or more counts support this clonotype. The V call is TRBV12-3 or TRBV12-4, the J call TRBJ1-3; D unresolved. V lost 3 bases, J lost 2 bases, and 5 bases lay in between. CDR3 size: 13 residues. The CDR3 protein is CASSFSAGNTIYF. The CDR3 DNA sequence: TGTGCCAGCAGTTTTAGCGCTGGAAACACCATATATTTT.

This clonotype was seen ten or more times. The rearrangement links TRBV7-9 to TRBJ2-1; the D gene is possibly TRBD2 (5 bases). The V gene's germline CDR1 is SEHNR and CDR2 FQNEAQ (reference sequence). The CDR3 is 14 amino acids. The V and J ends lost 5 bases and 6 bases respectively, with 14 bases between them. DNA of the CDR3: TGTGCCAGCAGCCCGGACTGGAAGATCAATGAGCAGTTCTTC. It codes for CASSPDWKINEQFF.

This clonotype has a count of ten or more. This rearrangement joins TRBV2 to TRBJ2-3; 7 positions match TRBD2. V lost 6 bases and J lost 7; bases outside the gene matches: 7. CDR3 length: 13 residues. Germline-derived CDR1 and CDR2 are SNHLY and FYNNEI. CDR3 loop: CASSSGVRNTQYF. In nucleotides, the CDR3 is TGTGCCAGCAGCAGCGGGGTCCGGAATACGCAGTATTTT.

Notes on this clonotype: A much larger clone lies a single base off, so this may be a read error. The chain has TRBV24-1 and TRBJ2-1, with no clear D. The CDR3 is made up of 15 amino acids. Germline values: CDR1 KGHDR, CDR2 SFDVKD. The CDR3 loop reads CPTSARTDPFNEQFF. CDR3 in DNA: TGTCCCACCAGTGCTAGAACGGACCCCTTCAATGAGCAGTTCTTC.

This clonotype was found a few times. The chain links TRBV18 to TRBJ2-2; D is possibly TRBD2 (5 bases). V was clipped by 2 bases and J by 5 bases, with 6 bases between them. This CDR3 spans 13 amino acids. Germline loops: CDR1 KGHSH, CDR2 LQKENI. The CDR3 nucleotides are TGTGCCAGCTCACCAGCGGGTACCGGGGAGCTGTTTTTT. As protein: CASSPAGTGELFF.

The V call is TRBV10-3, the J call TRBJ1-5; tentatively, D is TRBD1 (6 bases). This CDR3 has 16 amino acids. Trimming left V 10 bases short and J 2 bases short, with 21 bases between. Germline CDR1 ENHRY, CDR2 SYGVKD. The CDR3 protein is CATLDRCGIGNQPQHF. CDR3 in DNA: TGTGCCACCCTAGACAGGTGTGGGATTGGCAATCAGCCCCAGCATTTT.

This clonotype was seen many times. The chain is built from TRBV3-2 and TRBJ1-4; the D call TRBD1 from the table was never checked on the DNA. TRBV3-2 is annotated as a pseudogene. This CDR3 has 17 amino acids. The CDR3 spells CASSQSLTRDNFEKLFF. In DNA form, the CDR3 reads TGTGCCAGCAGCCAAAGCTTAACCCGGGACAACTTTGAAAAACTGTTTTTT.

Ten or more counts support this clonotype. The V and J genes are TRBV3-1 and TRBJ2-5; possibly TRBD2 for D (7 bases). V was cut by 8 bases and J by 4 bases, with 14 bases left in between. The length of the CDR3 is 13 residues. Germline CDR1 is LGHDT and CDR2 is YNNKEL (reference sequence). CDR3 DNA sequence: TGTGCCAGCCTGGGGGGGGGCGGAGAGACCCAGTACTTC. It encodes CASLGGGGETQYF.